Shown below are 4 T cell receptor beta chains from a single sample sequenced in a study of T cells in Graves' hyperthyroidism and ophthalmopathy. RNA transcripts were the template for amplifying TCR beta CDR3 regions. Primed by the HTBI set, a first-round RT-PCR was run on the TCR CDR3. TCRdb independently ran MiXCR on the multiplex PCR reads; one entry per CDR3 protein. This sample has approximately 700,000 distinct CDR3 sequences; 16% occur once, and the top ten carry roughly 8%. Sequenced input: blood. The receptors were gathered from a young man with Graves' hyperthyroidism.

This clonotype showed up just a few times. The V gene is TRBV19, the J gene TRBJ1-1; D perhaps matches TRBD1 (5 bases). Deletions cut 5 bases from V and 4 bases from J, with 11 bases between. The CDR3 length is 13 residues. Germline lookup yields CDR1 LNHDA and CDR2 SQIVND (reference sequence). The CDR3 reads CASSAQGSTEAFF. CDR3 DNA sequence: TGTGCCAGTAGTGCCCAGGGTTCCACTGAAGCTTTCTTT.

A remark on this clonotype: A much larger clone sits a single nucleotide away, making a read error possible. This rearrangement joins TRBV20-1 to TRBJ2-7, with D tentatively TRBD2 (6 bases). Looked up from germline, CDR1 is DFQATT and CDR2 is SNEGSKA (reference sequence). CDR3 length: 13 residues. In nucleotides, the CDR3 is TGCAGTGCAGCCCCGGGACTCCTCTACGAGCAGTGCTTC. Protein sequence: CSAAPGLLYEQCF.

This clonotype has a handful of counts. The chain combines TRBV6-1 with TRBJ2-1; D gene unclear. CDR1 is MNHNS, CDR2 SASEGT, per germline. The CDR3 runs to 15 residues. With 7 bases removed from V and 4 bases from J, the gap between germline ends came to 17 bases. CDR3 amino acids: CASIEGVGLYNEQFF. DNA for the CDR3: TGTGCCAGCATCGAAGGAGTGGGATTATACAATGAGCAGTTCTTC.

A few counts support this clonotype. V is TRBV28 and J is TRBJ2-3; D is uncertain. V was cut by 2 bases and J by 0 bases, with 15 bases left in between. Germline V CDR1 and CDR2: MDHEN, SYDVKM. The CDR3 runs 17 residues. The CDR3 DNA follows: TGTGCCAGCAGTTTAGGTTGGGCCGATAGAAGCACAGATACGCAGTATTTT. Translating it yields CASSLGWADRSTDTQYF.